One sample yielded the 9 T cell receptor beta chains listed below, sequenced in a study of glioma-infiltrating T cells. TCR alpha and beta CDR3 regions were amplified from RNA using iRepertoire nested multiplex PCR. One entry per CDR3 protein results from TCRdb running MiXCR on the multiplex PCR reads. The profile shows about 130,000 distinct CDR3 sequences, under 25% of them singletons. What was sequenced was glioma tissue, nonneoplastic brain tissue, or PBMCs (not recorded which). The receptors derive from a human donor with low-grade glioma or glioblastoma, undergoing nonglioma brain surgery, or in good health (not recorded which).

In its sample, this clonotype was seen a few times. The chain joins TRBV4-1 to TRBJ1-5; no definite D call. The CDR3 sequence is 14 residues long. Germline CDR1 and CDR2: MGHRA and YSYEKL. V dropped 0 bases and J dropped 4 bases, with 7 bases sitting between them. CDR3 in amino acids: CASSQDMRNQPQHF. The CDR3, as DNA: TGCGCCAGCAGCCAAGATATGAGAAATCAGCCCCAGCATTTT.

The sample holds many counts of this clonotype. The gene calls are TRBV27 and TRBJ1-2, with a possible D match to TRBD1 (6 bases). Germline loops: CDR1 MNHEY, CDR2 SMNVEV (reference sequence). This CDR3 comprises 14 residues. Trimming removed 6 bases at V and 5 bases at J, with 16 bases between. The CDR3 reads CASRRSGGGYGYTF. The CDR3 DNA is TGTGCCAGCAGACGCTCTGGGGGCGGTTATGGCTACACCTTC.

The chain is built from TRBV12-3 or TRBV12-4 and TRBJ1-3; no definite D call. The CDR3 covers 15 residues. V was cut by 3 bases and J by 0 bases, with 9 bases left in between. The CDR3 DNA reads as TGTGCCAGCAGTTTTATTGCCTCCTCTGGAAACACCATATATTTT. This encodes CASSFIASSGNTIYF.

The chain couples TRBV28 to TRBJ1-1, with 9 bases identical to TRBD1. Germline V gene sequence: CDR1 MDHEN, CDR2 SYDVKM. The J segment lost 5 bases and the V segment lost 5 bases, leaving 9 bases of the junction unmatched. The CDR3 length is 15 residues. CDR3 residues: CASSLGQGRKTEAFF. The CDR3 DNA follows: TGTGCCAGCAGTCTCGGACAGGGGAGAAAGACTGAAGCTTTCTTT.

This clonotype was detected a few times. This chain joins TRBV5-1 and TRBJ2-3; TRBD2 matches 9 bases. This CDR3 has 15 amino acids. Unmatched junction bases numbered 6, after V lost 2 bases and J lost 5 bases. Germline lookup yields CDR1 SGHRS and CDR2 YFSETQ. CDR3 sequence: CASSFSAGGGDTQYF. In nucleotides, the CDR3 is TGCGCCAGCAGCTTTTCAGCGGGGGGTGGAGATACGCAGTATTTT.

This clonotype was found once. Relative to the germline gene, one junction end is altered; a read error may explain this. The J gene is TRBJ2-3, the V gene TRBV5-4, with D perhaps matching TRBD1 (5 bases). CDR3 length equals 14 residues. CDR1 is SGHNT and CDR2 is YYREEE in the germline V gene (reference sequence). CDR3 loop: CASAPRRFTGTQYF. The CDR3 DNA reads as TGTGCCAGCGCTCCTCGACGGTTCACAGGTACGCAGTATTTT.

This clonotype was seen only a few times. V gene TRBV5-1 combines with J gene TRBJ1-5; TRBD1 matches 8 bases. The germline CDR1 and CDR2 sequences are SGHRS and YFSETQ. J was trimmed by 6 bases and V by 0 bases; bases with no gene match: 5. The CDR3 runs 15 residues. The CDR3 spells CASSLGGQVGQPQHF. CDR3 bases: TGCGCCAGCAGCTTGGGGGGACAGGTGGGTCAGCCCCAGCATTTT.

This CDR3 reads CASSNRRGRTEAFF. The DNA for the CDR3 is TGTGCCAGCAGTAACCGCAGGGGGCGCACTGAAGCTTTCTTT. The rearrangement joins TRBV12-3 or TRBV12-4 to TRBJ1-1, with 8 positions matching TRBD1. This CDR3 contains 14 residues. The trim removed 5 bases at V and 4 bases at J, leaving 6 bases unmatched.

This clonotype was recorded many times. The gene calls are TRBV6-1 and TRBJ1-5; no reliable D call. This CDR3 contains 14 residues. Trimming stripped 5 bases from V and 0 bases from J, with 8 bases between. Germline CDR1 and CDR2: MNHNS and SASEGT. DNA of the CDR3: TGTGCCAGCAGTACCTGGGGTAGCAATCAGCCCCAGCATTTT. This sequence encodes CASSTWGSNQPQHF.